This TCR beta chain is drawn from a study of OX40 agonist ivuxolimab in advanced cancers. Study findings and constraints: There were, on average, more expanded clones in CD8+ T cells than in CD4+.

The V gene lost 5 bases and the J gene lost 5 bases, with 9 bases spanning the gap. The CDR3 has 12 amino acids. Germline lookup yields CDR1 MDHEN and CDR2 SYDVKM. To note about this clone: Its specificity is unknown.

Sequenced by immunoSEQ multiplex PCR; TCRdb stores in-frame clones only, minus some. The repertoire holds 74,000 or so clones, with roughly nine tenths as singletons. The clonotype comes from an adult with an advanced solid tumor such as melanoma, head and neck, liver or kidney cancer. V gene TRBV28 combines with J gene TRBJ1-2; D remains ambiguous. Sequenced material: CD4+ or CD8+ T cells sorted from blood, taken in a trial of the OX40 agonist ivuxolimab. CDR3 residues: CASSQTGYGYTF. The DNA of the CDR3 is TGTGCCAGCAGTCAGACGGGTTATGGCTACACCTTC.